The entry that follows covers one T cell receptor (beta chain) sequence. As processed by the authors: Reference gene primer amplification gave estimated nucleated cell counts. TCRdb's copy holds only in-frame clones and misses some; the assay was immunoSEQ multiplex PCR. The DNA was the basis for D and trimming; V, J and clone size are from that table. There are under 95,000 clones in the sample; approximately 88% occur only once, and approximately 5.9% lies in the top ten. The data derive from a study of blood T cell repertoires in COVID-19. Study-wide context: PBMCs, B-cell-depleted T cells, or T cells were the source of the cDNA or gDNA that made up the material.

Germline CDR1 reads LGHNA; CDR2 reads YSLEER. This CDR3 contains 16 residues. The V segment lost 0 bases and the J segment 4 bases; nucleotides outside the gene matches: 8. The sample was peripheral blood. The chain couples TRBV4-3 to TRBJ1-2; 7 bases line up with TRBD1. This clonotype was sampled from a man aged 55-75 years with acute or convalescent COVID-19. For the CDR3, the DNA is TGCGCCAGCAGCCAAGATAGACAGGGCAATCTCTATGGCTACACCTTC. It encodes CASSQDRQGNLYGYTF.